Following are 23 T cell receptor beta chains from one sample sequenced in a study of blood T cell repertoires in COVID-19. Produced via immunoSEQ multiplex PCR; TCRdb's table is partial and in-frame only. The table records over 55,000 clones, approximately 80% of them present only once. The sequenced sample consisted of PBMCs or T cells enriched from blood (not recorded which). These receptors were taken from a woman between 35 and 50 years old with acute COVID-19.

This clone has only one observation. V gene TRBV5-1 combines with J gene TRBJ1-2; 7 nucleotides line up with TRBD1. V shed 3 bases and J 4 bases; nucleotides not matched to a gene: 18. Germline lookup yields CDR1 SGHRS and CDR2 YFSETQ. The CDR3 runs 18 residues. The CDR3 bases are TGCGCCAGCAGCTCGCCGACCCAAACAGGGGTATCCGCCTATGGCTACACCTTC. Its protein is CASSSPTQTGVSAYGYTF.

This clone has just a few counts. The chain combines TRBV29-1 with TRBJ1-2; D is undetermined. The V end was cut by 7 bases, the J end by 2 bases, with 11 bases between. Germline CDR1 reads SQVTM; CDR2 reads ANQGSEA. The CDR3 has 12 amino acids. The CDR3 reads CSAKRANYGYTF. The CDR3 DNA reads as TGCAGCGCGAAGCGGGCGAACTATGGCTACACCTTC.

V usage is TRBV3-1 (or the pseudogene TRBV3-2) and J usage is TRBJ1-2; maybe TRBD1 (6 bases). CDR3 length equals 13 residues. Between the trimmed V and J ends, which lost 6 bases and 3 bases, there was a span of 11 bases. Germline-derived CDR1 and CDR2 are LGHDT and YNNKEL (reference sequence). CDR3 residues: CASSRDMDYGYTF. CDR3 nucleotide sequence: TGTGCCAGCAGTCGGGACATGGACTATGGCTACACCTTC.

CDR3 nucleotides: TGTGCCAGCAGTGGCAGGGCAGGGAGGGCATATGGCTACACCTTC. Its protein product is CASSGRAGRAYGYTF. This rearrangement joins TRBV28 to TRBJ1-2, with TRBD1 as a possible D gene (5 bases). CDR3 length: 15 amino acids. Trimming removed 5 bases at V and 5 bases at J, with 18 bases between. Germline V gene data show CDR1 as MDHEN and CDR2 as SYDVKM.

This clone has only a few counts. The V call is TRBV5-4, the J call TRBJ2-5; D is perhaps TRBD2 (5 bases). Germline CDR1 SGHNT, CDR2 YYREEE (reference sequence). There are 14 residues in the CDR3. The ends were cut back, 0 bases at V and 3 bases at J, with 9 bases in the middle. CDR3 residues: CASSLEIGKETQYF. The CDR3 DNA is TGTGCCAGCAGCTTGGAGATCGGGAAAGAGACCCAGTACTTC.

This chain connects TRBV15 to TRBJ1-2; D not resolved. The CDR3 consists of 13 residues. Germline V gene data show CDR1 as LNHNV and CDR2 as YYDKDF (reference sequence). The V gene lost 0 bases and the J gene lost 7 bases, with 9 bases spanning the gap. The CDR3 spells CATSRDQVGGYTF. CDR3 coding DNA: TGTGCCACCAGCAGAGATCAGGTGGGTGGCTACACCTTC.

This clone was seen only a few times. The gene calls are TRBV19 and TRBJ2-5, with a possible D match to TRBD1 (5 bases). CDR3 size: 13 residues. Looked up from germline, CDR1 is LNHDA and CDR2 is SQIVND (reference sequence). V gave up 4 bases and J gave up 0 bases, with 6 bases separating them. CDR3 loop: CASSTGNQETQYF. In DNA form, the CDR3 reads TGTGCCAGTAGTACAGGGAACCAAGAGACCCAGTACTTC.

The chain is built from TRBV13 and TRBJ1-3; D is possibly TRBD1 (6 bases). Germline CDR1 is PRHDT and CDR2 is FYEKMQ (reference sequence). The CDR3 totals 14 residues. V lost 2 bases to trimming and J lost 4 bases, with 9 bases between them. As DNA, the CDR3 is TGTGCCAGCAGCTTAACAGGGCCGGGAAACACCATATATTTT. Its translation is CASSLTGPGNTIYF.

The chain recombines TRBV19 with TRBJ2-3, with 8 bases identical to TRBD2. Trimming took 5 bases from V and 6 from J; bases not matched to a gene: 10. Per germline, CDR1 LNHDA and CDR2 SQIVND (reference sequence). This CDR3 has 15 amino acids. CDR3: CASSYERLARDTQYF. The CDR3 DNA reads as TGTGCCAGTAGTTATGAGAGACTAGCGAGGGATACGCAGTATTTT. The full variable domain, in which reference TRBV19 and TRBJ2-3 provide the parts outside the CDR3, is DGGITQSPKYLFRKEGQNVTLSCEQNLNHDAMYWYRQDPGQGLRLIYYSQIVNDFQKGDIAEGYSVSREKKESFPLTVTSAQKNPTAFYLCASSYERLARDTQYFGPGTRLTVL.

This clone occurred a few times. This chain links TRBV7-2 with TRBJ2-3, with 12 bases that match TRBD2. The CDR3 totals 17 residues. Germline V gene data show CDR1 as SGHTA and CDR2 as FQGNSA. After removal of 3 bases from V and 2 bases from J, the junction contained 6 bases not matched to a gene. CDR3 nucleotide sequence: TGTGCCAGCAGCTTTAAGACTAGCGGGAGCTACACAGATACGCAGTATTTT. Translated, it gives CASSFKTSGSYTDTQYF.

The chain combines TRBV19 with TRBJ1-1; 9 nucleotides agree with TRBD1. The junction had 16 bases not matched to a gene; V was cut back by 3 bases and J by 11 bases. This CDR3 region has 16 residues. Germline loops: CDR1 LNHDA, CDR2 SQIVND (reference sequence). The CDR3, as DNA: TGTGCCAGTAGTATCCAACCGGGACAGGGTGTCGGGTATGCTTTCTTT. It yields the protein CASSIQPGQGVGYAFF.

The chain employs TRBV10-3 and TRBJ2-7, with TRBD2 matching 12 bases. Germline V gene data show CDR1 as ENHRY and CDR2 as SYGVKD. V lost 6 bases to trimming and J lost 4 bases; unmatched junction nucleotides: 10. There are 16 residues in the CDR3. Here the CDR3 DNA reads TGTGCCATCAGCTTCTTGACTAGCGGGAGTCGATACGAGCAGTACTTC. As protein: CAISFLTSGSRYEQYF.

The chain couples TRBV2 to TRBJ2-2, with D possibly TRBD2 on 5 matching bases. Germline V gives CDR1 SNHLY, CDR2 FYNNEI. The CDR3 covers 20 residues. V was shortened by 6 bases and J by 0 bases, with 26 bases between the two germline ends. This CDR3 is CASRYWVGRTGSANTGELFF. CDR3 nucleotide sequence: TGTGCCAGCAGGTACTGGGTGGGCAGGACTGGGTCCGCGAACACCGGGGAGCTGTTTTTT.

Only a few counts were recorded for this clone. This rearrangement joins TRBV7-9 to TRBJ1-1; a possible D gene is TRBD1 (5 bases). The CDR3 runs 14 residues. The germline V gene encodes CDR1 SEHNR and CDR2 FQNEAQ (reference sequence). The ends were cut back, 2 bases at V and 3 bases at J, with 10 bases in the middle. The DNA of the CDR3 is TGTGCCAGCAGCTTATCCAGGGAGGACACTGAAGCTTTCTTT. Its protein product is CASSLSREDTEAFF.

In nucleotides, the CDR3 is TGTGCCAGCAGCGCTGAGTGGGCCACTGAAGCTTTCTTT. Translation gives CASSAEWATEAFF. The V and J genes are TRBV27 and TRBJ1-1; no firm D call. With 6 bases removed from V and 4 bases from J, the gap between germline ends came to 12 bases. The CDR3 runs to 13 residues. Germline CDR1 and CDR2: MNHEY and SMNVEV (reference sequence).

This clone is a singleton in its sample. V and J are TRBV19 and TRBJ2-5, with 10 nucleotides matching TRBD1. CDR3 length: 14 residues. The germline V gene has CDR1 LNHDA and CDR2 SQIVND (reference sequence). Trimming at V came to 3 bases and at J to 4 bases, leaving 2 bases not matched to a gene. The CDR3 sequence is CASSMTGGAETQYF. In nucleotides, the CDR3 is TGTGCCAGTAGTATGACAGGGGGCGCAGAGACCCAGTACTTC.

This clone appeared a single time. The rearrangement links TRBV7-2 to TRBJ2-7, with 8 bases aligning to TRBD2. This CDR3 has 15 residues. CDR1 is SGHTA, CDR2 FQGNSA, per germline. V lost 5 bases, J lost 1 base, and 7 bases stayed unmatched. The DNA for the CDR3 is TGTGCCAGCAGCAATAGCGGGGCAAGATCCTACGAGCAGTACGTC. Amino acid sequence: CASSNSGARSYEQYV.

This clone was detected only once. The chain recombines TRBV15 with TRBJ2-1, with TRBD1 matching over 7 bases. Trimming removed 8 bases from V and 4 bases from J; junction bases left unmatched: 2. This CDR3 contains 12 residues. Germline lookup yields CDR1 LNHNV and CDR2 YYDKDF (reference sequence). This CDR3 is CATGTVYNEQFF. In nucleotides, the CDR3 is TGTGCCACCGGGACAGTTTACAATGAGCAGTTCTTC.

This chain uses TRBV27 with TRBJ2-1, with D possibly TRBD2 on 6 matching bases. V dropped 1 base and J dropped 12 bases, with 16 bases sitting between them. The V gene's germline CDR1 is MNHEY and CDR2 SMNVEV (reference sequence). The CDR3 is 14 amino acids. CDR3 residues: CASSLLGGVALQFF. The CDR3 nucleotides are TGTGCCAGCAGTTTATTGGGGGGAGTCGCGTTGCAGTTCTTC.

This clone was observed a single time. The J gene is TRBJ1-5, the V gene TRBV28; D call uncertain. This CDR3 contains 12 residues. In germline, CDR1 is MDHEN, CDR2 SYDVKM. Trimming pared 6 bases from V and 10 bases from J, leaving 13 bases between. In DNA, the CDR3 is TGTGCCAGCAGCTCCGGGTCCTTACCCCAGCATTTT. Encoded protein: CASSSGSLPQHF.

This rearrangement joins TRBV28 to TRBJ1-2, with D perhaps TRBD1 (5 bases). Deletions cut 2 bases from V and 8 bases from J, with 18 bases between. The CDR3 sequence is 15 residues long. Germline V CDR1 and CDR2: MDHEN, SYDVKM. CDR3 nucleotide sequence: TGTGCCAGCAGTTTAGGGGACGCCCGGGCGGGGGGCTACACCTTC. Translating gives CASSLGDARAGGYTF.

The V gene is TRBV20-1, the J gene TRBJ2-7, with D unclear. This CDR3 region has 16 residues. The V end lost 3 bases, the J end lost 7 bases, and 25 bases lay between the germline ends. Germline loops: CDR1 DFQATT, CDR2 SNEGSKA (reference sequence). The CDR3 bases are TGCAGTGCTAGTCCGTTATTCGGCCAGGCCGAAGGAGAGCAGTACGTC. Translated, it gives CSASPLFGQAEGEQYV.

In its sample, this clone was seen many times. This chain links TRBV19 with TRBJ1-1, with 10 bases that match TRBD1. V lost 4 bases to trimming and J lost 5 bases; unmatched junction nucleotides: 4. Germline CDR1 is LNHDA and CDR2 is SQIVND (reference sequence). The CDR3 extends over 14 amino acids. CDR3 sequence reads: CASSTGQGLTEAFF. Here the CDR3 DNA reads TGTGCCAGTAGTACGGGACAGGGGTTAACTGAAGCTTTCTTT.